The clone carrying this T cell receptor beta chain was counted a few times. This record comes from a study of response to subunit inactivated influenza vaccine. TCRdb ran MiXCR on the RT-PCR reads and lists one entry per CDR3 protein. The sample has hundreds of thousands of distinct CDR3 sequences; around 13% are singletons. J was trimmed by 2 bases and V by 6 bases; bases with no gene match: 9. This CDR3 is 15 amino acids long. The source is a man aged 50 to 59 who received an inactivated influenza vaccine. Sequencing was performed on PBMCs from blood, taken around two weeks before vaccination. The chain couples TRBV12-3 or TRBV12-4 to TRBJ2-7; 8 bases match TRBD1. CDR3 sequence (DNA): TGTGCCAGCAGCCTGGGACAGGCGGCACCCTACGAGCAGTACTTC. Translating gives CASSLGQAAPYEQYF.